These T cell receptor beta chains were read from a single sample in a study of blood T cell repertoires in COVID-19. Repertoires were generated with immunoSEQ multiplex PCR, while TCRdb's copy carries only in-frame clones and drops some. The sample comprises 150,000 or so clones, approximately 92% of which are singletons, and about 4.8% rests with the top ten. Sequencing was carried out using peripheral blood. These receptors came from a man aged 25-45 years with COVID-19, enrolled during active disease. CDR3s include the opening cysteine and the closing phenylalanine or tryptophan. D genes are given only for firm matches. Clone size is shown for a subset of rows, as once, few, many or a class of expanded clone.

clone size	D gene	V gene	J gene	CDR3 protein	CDR3 DNA
NA	NA	TRBV5-4	TRBJ1-3	CASSFGGASSGNTIYF	TGTGCCAGCAGCTTCGGGGGGGCGAGCTCTGGAAACACCATATATTTT
NA	TRBD1	TRBV18	TRBJ2-6	CASSPGQGAGANVLTF	TGTGCCAGCTCACCAGGGCAGGGGGCCGGGGCCAACGTCCTGACTTTC
NA	NA	TRBV19	TRBJ1-1	CASSPDRIRTEAFF	TGTGCCAGTAGTCCAGACAGAATCCGCACTGAAGCTTTCTTT
few	TRBD2	TRBV3-1/TRBV3-2	TRBJ2-1	CASSTPSGISYNEQFF	TGTGCCAGCAGTACACCTAGCGGGATCTCCTACAATGAGCAGTTCTTC
NA	NA	TRBV19	TRBJ1-5	CASSIRDNQPQHF	TGTGCCAGTAGTATTCGAGACAATCAGCCCCAGCATTTT
NA	TRBD2	TRBV6-2/TRBV6-3	TRBJ2-7	CASSYYPGTSAYEQYF	TGTGCCAGCAGTTACTATCCCGGGACTAGCGCTTACGAGCAGTACTTC
NA	TRBD1	TRBV25-1	TRBJ2-2	CASSDHQQGPTGELFF	TGTGCCAGCAGTGACCACCAACAGGGGCCAACCGGGGAGCTGTTTTTT
NA	NA	TRBV25-1	TRBJ2-7	CASSDISLQGREQYF	NA
once	NA	TRBV5-1	TRBJ1-4	CASSRISRATNEKLFF	TGCGCCAGCAGCAGAATTTCACGCGCAACTAATGAAAAACTGTTTTTT
few	NA	TRBV7-2	TRBJ1-1	CASTRQLNTEAFF	TGTGCCAGCACCAGACAGTTAAACACTGAAGCTTTCTTT
NA	NA	TRBV7-2	TRBJ1-6	CASSSLPGNNSPLHF	TGTGCCAGCAGCTCCTTACCGGGGAATAATTCACCCCTCCACTTT
NA	TRBD2	TRBV7-3	TRBJ2-5	CASSLNPVGAGGTETQYF	TGTGCCAGCAGCTTAAACCCCGTGGGAGCGGGAGGCACCGAGACCCAGTACTTC
NA	TRBD1	TRBV6-2/TRBV6-3	TRBJ1-1	CASSPDRANTEAFF	TGTGCCAGCAGTCCAGACAGGGCGAACACTGAAGCTTTCTTT
NA	TRBD2	TRBV5-1	TRBJ2-7	CASSFWGLAGVGPQGEQYF	TGCGCCAGCAGCTTTTGGGGACTAGCGGGAGTGGGCCCTCAAGGCGAGCAGTACTTC
NA	TRBD1	TRBV6-5	TRBJ2-7	CASSSRDRARGEQYF	TGTGCCAGCAGTTCCCGGGACAGGGCCCGCGGGGAGCAGTACTTC
NA	NA	TRBV4-1	TRBJ2-5	CASSQERNGGRYQETQYF	TGCGCCAGCAGCCAAGAGCGTAACGGGGGGCGGTACCAAGAGACCCAGTACTTC
NA	NA	TRBV5-6	TRBJ2-7	CASSSPSRSSYEQYF	TGTGCCAGCAGCTCCCCTTCGAGGAGCTCCTACGAGCAGTACTTC
many	TRBD2	TRBV27	TRBJ2-2	CASSPASSGSRSGELFF	TGTGCCAGCAGTCCGGCCTCTAGCGGGAGTAGGTCCGGGGAGCTGTTTTTT
NA	NA	TRBV2	TRBJ2-3	CASSEVVAGSADTQYF	TGTGCCAGCAGTGAAGTAGTGGCGGGATCCGCAGATACGCAGTATTTT
NA	NA	TRBV7-6	TRBJ2-1	CASSFPDEQFF	TGTGCCAGCAGCTTCCCCGATGAGCAGTTCTTC
once	NA	TRBV5-5	TRBJ2-3	CASSLATATDTQYF	TGTGCCAGCAGCTTGGCCACAGCCACAGATACGCAGTATTTT
NA	TRBD1	TRBV10-3	TRBJ1-1	CAIRDGQANTEAFF	TGTGCCATCAGAGACGGACAGGCGAACACTGAAGCTTTCTTT
many	NA	TRBV27	TRBJ2-7	CASSPLYEQYF	TGTGCCAGCAGTCCCCTCTACGAGCAGTACTTC
NA	TRBD1	TRBV25-1	TRBJ1-2	CASSPRGGQGDYTF	TGTGCCAGCAGTCCCCGAGGAGGACAGGGGGACTACACCTTC
NA	NA	TRBV19	TRBJ1-5	CASSPRGWGEPQHF	TGTGCCAGTAGTCCTAGAGGATGGGGAGAGCCCCAGCATTTT
once	NA	TRBV28	TRBJ1-4	CASSLSTPQSTGGRNEKLFF	TGTGCCAGCAGTTTATCTACCCCCCAGAGTACAGGCGGCCGTAATGAAAAACTGTTTTTT